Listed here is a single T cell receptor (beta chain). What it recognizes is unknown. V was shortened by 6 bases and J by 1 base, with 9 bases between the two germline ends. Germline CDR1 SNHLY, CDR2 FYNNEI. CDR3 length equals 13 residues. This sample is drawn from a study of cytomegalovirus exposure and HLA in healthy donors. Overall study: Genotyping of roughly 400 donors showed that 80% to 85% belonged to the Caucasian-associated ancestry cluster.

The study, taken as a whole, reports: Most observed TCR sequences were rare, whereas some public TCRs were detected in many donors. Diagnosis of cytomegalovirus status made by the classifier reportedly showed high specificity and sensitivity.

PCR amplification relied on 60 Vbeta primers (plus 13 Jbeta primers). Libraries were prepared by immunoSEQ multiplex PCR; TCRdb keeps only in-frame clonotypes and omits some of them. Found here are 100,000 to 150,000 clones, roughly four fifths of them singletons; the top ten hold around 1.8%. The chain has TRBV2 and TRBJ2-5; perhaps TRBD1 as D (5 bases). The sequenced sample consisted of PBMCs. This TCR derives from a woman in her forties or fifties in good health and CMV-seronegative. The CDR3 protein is CASRPDSQETQYF. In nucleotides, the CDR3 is TGTGCCAGCAGACCCGACAGCCAAGAGACCCAGTACTTC. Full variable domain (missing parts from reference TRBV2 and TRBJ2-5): EPEVTQTPSHQVTQMGQEVILRCVPISNHLYFYWYRQILGQKVEFLVSFYNNEISEKSEIFDDQFSVERPDGSNFTLKIRSTKLEDSAMYFCASRPDSQETQYFGPGTRLLVL.